The 12 T cell receptor beta chains in this list originate from one sample, sequenced in a study of CD8 T cells in ankylosing spondylitis. TCRdb itself ran the 5' RACE reads through MiXCR, one entry per CDR3 protein. The sample contains 150,000 to 200,000 distinct CDR3 sequences, approximately 16% of which appear only once. Source material: blood, either unsorted or a sorted T cell fraction (not recorded which). The receptors stem from a male donor with ankylosing spondylitis or in good health (not recorded which).

This clonotype was found many times. The rearrangement links TRBV16 to TRBJ1-1, with D hard to call. The germline V gene encodes CDR1 KGHSY and CDR2 FQNENV. The CDR3 loop spans 14 amino acids. Trimming shortened V by 1 base and J by 1 base, and 7 bases separated the two germline ends. The CDR3 loop is CASSQYRRNTEAFF. The CDR3 nucleotides read TGTGCCAGCAGCCAATACCGGCGGAACACTGAAGCTTTCTTT.

The chain couples TRBV10-1 to TRBJ2-1; D uncertain. CDR3 length: 15 residues. V was pared by 2 bases and J by 6 bases, with 14 bases between. Germline CDR1 is WNHNN and CDR2 is SYGVQD (reference sequence). The CDR3 DNA sequence: TGCGCCAGCAGTGAGATGGACGTTCCGGCCAATGAGCAGTTCTTC. Its protein product is CASSEMDVPANEQFF.

This chain connects TRBV28 to TRBJ2-5; 7 positions agree with TRBD2. The J segment lost 5 bases and the V segment lost 4 bases, leaving 16 bases of the junction unmatched. The CDR3 is 17 residues long. The germline gives CDR1 MDHEN, CDR2 SYDVKM. The CDR3 here is CASSSLATVGGGETQYF. CDR3 DNA sequence: TGTGCCAGCAGTTCACTAGCGACGGTTGGTGGTGGCGAGACCCAGTACTTC. The full variable domain, its missing parts supplied by reference TRBV28 and TRBJ2-5, is DVKVTQSSRYLVKRTGEKVFLECVQDMDHENMFWYRQDPGLGLRLIYFSYDVKMKEKGDIPEGYSVSREKKERFSLILESASTNQTSMYLCASSSLATVGGGETQYFGPGTRLLVL.

Regarding this clonotype: This may be a read error, as it is one base from a much larger clone. The genes are TRBV4-2 and TRBJ2-4, with no clear D. Germline CDR1 and CDR2: LGHNA and YNFKEQ. The CDR3 is 12 amino acids. The chain's CDR3 is CASNQDENIQYF. The CDR3, as DNA: TGTGCCAGCAACCAAGATGAAAACATTCAGTACTTC.

This clonotype was seen ten or more times. The V gene is TRBV10-3, the J gene TRBJ2-7, with 7 bases fitting TRBD1. Germline CDR1 ENHRY, CDR2 SYGVKD. Trimming cost V 2 bases and J 5 bases; bases outside gene matches: 12. The CDR3 is 16 residues long. The CDR3 sequence: CAISEPRGKSHDEQYF. CDR3 DNA sequence: TGTGCCATCAGTGAGCCCAGGGGGAAATCTCACGACGAGCAGTACTTC.

The CDR3 loop is CASSLSVDRGLYSYEQYF. DNA of the CDR3: TGCGCCAGCAGTTTGTCCGTGGACAGGGGGCTCTACTCCTACGAGCAGTACTTC. The chain is built from TRBV23-1 and TRBJ2-7, with 11 bases fitting TRBD1. TRBV23-1 is labeled an ORF, and its function is uncertain. The CDR3 runs 18 residues. The V segment lost 5 bases and the J segment 0 bases; nucleotides outside the gene matches: 12.

CDR3 nucleotide sequence: TGTGCCAGCGAGGGGACAGGCGTCAATCAGCCCCAGCATTTT. This encodes CASEGTGVNQPQHF. J is TRBJ1-5 and V is TRBV2; TRBD1 matches at 8 bases. Germline CDR1 reads SNHLY; CDR2 reads FYNNEI. The CDR3 is made up of 14 amino acids. V was pared by 8 bases and J by 3 bases, with 6 bases of the junction left unmatched.

This clonotype has more than one count but fewer than ten. This chain connects TRBV5-1 to TRBJ2-3; no definite D call. V shed 5 bases and J shed 1 base, with 17 bases lying between them. Germline V gene sequence: CDR1 SGHRS, CDR2 YFSETQ. The CDR3 is 16 residues long. The CDR3 sequence: CASRKSAAGGTDTQYF. The CDR3 DNA reads as TGCGCCAGCAGAAAATCGGCCGCCGGAGGCACAGATACGCAGTATTTT.

This clonotype was detected only a few times. The V and J genes are TRBV27 and TRBJ2-7; 10 bases line up with TRBD2. The CDR3 spans 16 residues. With V trimmed by 3 bases and J by 0 bases, 5 bases remained unmatched. Germline CDR1 is MNHEY and CDR2 is SMNVEV (reference sequence). CDR3 residues: CASSLTSGLFSYEQYF. DNA for the CDR3: TGTGCCAGCAGTTTGACTAGCGGGCTGTTCTCCTACGAGCAGTACTTC.

In this sample, this clonotype turned up many times. The V call is TRBV5-1, the J call TRBJ2-2; D is ambiguous. This CDR3 has 14 residues. Germline V CDR1 and CDR2: SGHRS, YFSETQ. With 4 bases removed from V and 7 bases from J, the gap between germline ends came to 14 bases. The CDR3 sequence: CASSLAPPIGELFF. The CDR3, as DNA: TGCGCCAGCAGCCTCGCGCCCCCTATCGGGGAGCTGTTTTTT.

This clonotype was counted only a few times. The chain combines TRBV5-1 with TRBJ2-5; perhaps TRBD2 as D (5 bases). Trimming took off 6 bases at V and 5 bases at J, with 14 bases between the two ends. Germline V lookup: CDR1 SGHRS, CDR2 YFSETQ. The CDR3 has 13 residues. The CDR3: CASNDLRGETQYF. DNA for the CDR3: TGCGCCAGCAACGACCTCAGAGGGGAGACCCAGTACTTC.

This clonotype was counted only a few times. The chain has TRBV11-1 and TRBJ2-2, with TRBD2 identical over 11 bases. The CDR3 has 20 amino acids. CDR1 and CDR2 from the germline V gene are SGHAT and FQDESV (reference sequence). The V gene end was trimmed by 2 bases and the J gene end by 1 base; junction bases not matched to a gene: 12. CDR3: CASSLSLAGGLSGNTGELFF. CDR3 sequence (DNA): TGTGCCAGCAGCTTAAGCCTAGCGGGAGGACTTTCTGGGAACACCGGGGAGCTGTTTTTT. Variable domain in full (rest from reference TRBV11-1 and TRBJ2-2): EAEVAQSPRYKITEKSQAVAFWCDPISGHATLYWYRQILGQGPELLVQFQDESVVDDSQLPKDRFSAERLKGVDSTLKIQPAELGDSAMYLCASSLSLAGGLSGNTGELFFGEGSRLTVL.